The 12 T cell receptor beta chains below were found in one sample sequenced in a study of preoperative IRX-2 immunotherapy in early breast cancer. Treatment: preoperative locoregional IRX-2 cytokine immunotherapy. Some clones are missing from TCRdb's copy, which holds only in-frame ones; the method was immunoSEQ multiplex PCR. The repertoire holds around 25,000 clones, with approximately 77% as singletons. Specimen: lymph node tissue, collected after IRX-2 immunotherapy. The receptors were sampled from a human donor with breast cancer.

This chain uses TRBV19 with TRBJ2-7; TRBD2 is a possible D gene (5 bases). Germline values: CDR1 LNHDA, CDR2 SQIVND (reference sequence). The CDR3 covers 13 residues. V was shortened by 9 bases and J by 7 bases, with 19 bases between the two germline ends. The CDR3 loop reads CARQLDGIEEQYF. CDR3 DNA: TGTGCCAGACAACTGGACGGGATTGAAGAGCAGTACTTC.

In its sample, this clone was seen once. V and J are TRBV6-8 and TRBJ2-1, with a tentative D call TRBD1 (5 bases). This CDR3 is 13 amino acids long. Trimming shortened V by 6 bases and J by 4 bases, and 10 bases separated the two germline ends. CDR1 MNHGY and CDR2 SAAAGT come from the germline V gene. CDR3 amino acids: CASRRQNYNEQFF. The DNA for the CDR3 is TGTGCCAGCAGGCGACAGAATTACAATGAGCAGTTCTTC.

The chain is built from TRBV6-8 and TRBJ2-1; 11 bases fit TRBD2. CDR3 length equals 16 residues. Germline V gene data show CDR1 as MNHGY and CDR2 as SAAAGT. The trim removed 6 bases at V and 0 bases at J, leaving 4 bases unmatched. CDR3 in amino acids: CASSQTSGTSYNEQFF. As DNA, the CDR3 is TGTGCCAGCAGCCAGACTAGCGGGACCTCCTACAATGAGCAGTTCTTC.

This clone was picked up one time. V and J are TRBV28 and TRBJ2-7; D is uncertain. Germline CDR1 MDHEN, CDR2 SYDVKM. V lost 8 bases to trimming and J lost 2 bases, with 25 bases between them. The CDR3 has 17 residues. CDR3 bases: TGTGCCAGCCCTAGGTCCCTCCTACTACCATTCACCTACGAGCAGTACTTC. Protein: CASPRSLLLPFTYEQYF.

The genes are TRBV6-8 and TRBJ2-7, with a possible D match to TRBD2 (5 bases). Deletions cut 2 bases from V and 0 bases from J, with 14 bases between. The CDR3 covers 16 residues. CDR1 and CDR2 (germline): MNHGY, SAAAGT. The chain's CDR3 is CASSYHRRTSSYEQYF. CDR3 nucleotides: TGTGCCAGCAGTTACCATCGGAGGACGAGCTCCTACGAGCAGTACTTC.

The genes are TRBV7-7 and TRBJ1-5; D is uncertain. CDR3 size: 14 residues. Trimming shortened V by 5 bases and J by 7 bases, and 15 bases separated the two germline ends. Per the germline V gene, CDR1 is SSHAT and CDR2 is FNYEAQ (reference sequence). The CDR3: CASSLSGLNQPQHF. CDR3 DNA sequence: TGTGCCAGCAGCCTGAGCGGATTGAACCAGCCCCAGCATTTT.

The J gene is TRBJ1-1, the V gene TRBV15; D not resolved. This CDR3 comprises 16 residues. V lost 0 bases and J 1 base, leaving 12 bases between the germline ends. CDR1 and CDR2 from the germline V gene are LNHNV and YYDKDF (reference sequence). The CDR3: CATSREGGYGNTEAFF. For the CDR3, the DNA is TGTGCCACCAGCAGAGAGGGAGGGTATGGGAACACTGAAGCTTTCTTT.

This clone was seen more than once but under ten times. The chain recombines TRBV28 with TRBJ2-5, with D possibly being TRBD2 (6 bases). V lost 3 bases and J 5 bases, leaving 16 bases between the germline ends. This CDR3 spans 15 amino acids. Germline V gives CDR1 MDHEN, CDR2 SYDVKM. The CDR3 coding sequence is TGTGCCAGCAGTTTCGGGAGTAGGGTGAAGGAGACCCAGTACTTC. This encodes CASSFGSRVKETQYF. The whole variable domain, filled in from reference TRBV28 and TRBJ2-5, reads DVKVTQSSRYLVKRTGEKVFLECVQDMDHENMFWYRQDPGLGLRLIYFSYDVKMKEKGDIPEGYSVSREKKERFSLILESASTNQTSMYLCASSFGSRVKETQYFGPGTRLLVL.

The chain recombines TRBV29-1 with TRBJ2-3; 7 bases match TRBD2. CDR3 length equals 15 residues. J was trimmed by 2 bases and V by 1 base; bases with no gene match: 6. Germline loops: CDR1 SQVTM, CDR2 ANQGSEA. CDR3 bases: TGCAGCGTTGAAGGCACTAGCGAAACCACAGATACGCAGTATTTT. Residues: CSVEGTSETTDTQYF.

In its sample, this clone is medium-sized. This rearrangement joins TRBV11-3 to TRBJ1-1; D gene ambiguous. CDR1 SGHNT and CDR2 YENEEA come from the germline V gene. The CDR3 extends over 14 amino acids. Trimming removed 7 bases from V and 1 base from J, with 13 bases in between. The CDR3 region has the DNA TGTGCCAGCAAGGAGTCTAGGAGGAACACTGAAGCTTTCTTT. Amino acids: CASKESRRNTEAFF.

The J gene is TRBJ2-7, the V gene TRBV19; 12 nucleotides align to TRBD1. Trimming took 4 bases from V and 4 from J; bases not matched to a gene: 14. Germline CDR1 and CDR2: LNHDA and SQIVND (reference sequence). The CDR3 spans 18 residues. CDR3 DNA sequence: TGTGCCAGTAGTACGGGACAGGGGGCTAGCGGGAATCAATACGAGCAGTACTTC. Its translation is CASSTGQGASGNQYEQYF.

This chain joins TRBV12-2 and TRBJ1-5; TRBD1 is the table's D call and was not checked against the DNA. TRBV12-2 is marked as a pseudogene. The CDR3 sequence is 15 residues long. CDR3 nucleotide sequence: TGTGCCAGTCTGGACAGACCATATAGCAATCAGCCCCAGCATTTT. Its translation: CASLDRPYSNQPQHF.